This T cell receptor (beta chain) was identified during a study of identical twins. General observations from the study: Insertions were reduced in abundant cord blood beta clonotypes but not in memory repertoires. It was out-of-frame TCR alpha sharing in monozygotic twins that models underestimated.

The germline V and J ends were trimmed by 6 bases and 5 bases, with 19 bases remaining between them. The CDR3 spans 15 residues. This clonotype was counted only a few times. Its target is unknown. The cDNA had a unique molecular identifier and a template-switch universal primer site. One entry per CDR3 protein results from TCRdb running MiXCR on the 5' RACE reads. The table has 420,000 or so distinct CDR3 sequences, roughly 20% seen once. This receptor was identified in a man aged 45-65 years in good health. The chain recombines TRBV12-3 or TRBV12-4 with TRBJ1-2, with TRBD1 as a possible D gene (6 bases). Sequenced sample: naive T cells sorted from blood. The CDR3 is CASSSQGLPGYGYTF. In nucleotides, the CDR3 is TGTGCCAGCAGCTCCCAGGGGCTTCCTGGATATGGCTACACCTTC.